These 13 T cell receptor beta chains were all obtained from the same sample, sequenced in a study of shared clonotypes between healthy human individuals. Profiling relied on immunoSEQ multiplex PCR, and the TCRdb table lists in-frame clones only, not all of them. Of 1.5 million to 2.5 million clones in the sample, about 95% were seen once. CD45RO-negative cells were positively selected for CCR7, leaving out terminally differentiated effector memory CD45RA+ cells. The material sequenced was naive CD8+ T cells sorted from blood. All receptors derive from a young man in good health.

The gene calls are TRBV7-8 and TRBJ2-7; no clear D gene. This CDR3 contains 12 residues. The V end lost 7 bases, the J end lost 4 bases, and 11 bases lay between the germline ends. The germline gives CDR1 SGHVS, CDR2 FQNEAQ. CDR3 sequence (DNA): TGTGCCAGCACTTGGAGCGAGTACGAGCAGTACTTC. It translates to CASTWSEYEQYF.

V usage is TRBV5-1 and J usage is TRBJ2-2; D ambiguous. The CDR3 loop spans 14 amino acids. CDR1 and CDR2 from the germline V gene are SGHRS and YFSETQ. Trimming took off 1 base at V and 1 base at J, with 5 bases between the two ends. This CDR3 reads CASSLRQNTGELFF. The CDR3 DNA is TGCGCCAGCAGCTTGAGGCAGAACACCGGGGAGCTGTTTTTT.

The chain is built from TRBV4-3 and TRBJ1-4, with D possibly being TRBD1 (6 bases). Per the germline V gene, CDR1 is LGHNA and CDR2 is YSLEER. This CDR3 contains 17 residues. The ends were cut back, 0 bases at V and 5 bases at J, with 16 bases in the middle. The chain's CDR3 is CASSQDPPSGENEKLFF. In DNA form, the CDR3 reads TGCGCCAGCAGCCAAGATCCTCCGTCAGGGGAAAATGAAAAACTGTTTTTT.

The rearrangement uses TRBV27 and TRBJ2-2; TRBD1 or TRBD2 may be the D gene (5 bases each). CDR3 length equals 16 residues. Trimming left V 4 bases short and J 6 bases short, with 18 bases between. Germline loops: CDR1 MNHEY, CDR2 SMNVEV (reference sequence). The CDR3 reads CASSSIAKLGAGELFF. In DNA form, the CDR3 reads TGTGCCAGCAGTTCAATCGCCAAACTAGGGGCCGGGGAGCTGTTTTTT.

CDR3 coding DNA: TGTGCCAGCAGCTTCAGTAACAATGAGCAGTTCTTC. Amino acids: CASSFSNNEQFF. The rearrangement links TRBV5-6 to TRBJ2-1; D ambiguous. Germline CDR1 is SGHDT and CDR2 is YYEEEE. The CDR3 is 12 residues long. Trimming took off 2 bases at V and 5 bases at J, with 5 bases between the two ends.

The genes are TRBV7-2 and TRBJ2-7; D may be TRBD1 (5 bases). CDR3 length: 14 residues. CDR1 SGHTA and CDR2 FQGNSA come from the germline V gene. V was trimmed by 2 bases and J by 3 bases, leaving 11 bases between them. The CDR3 coding sequence is TGTGCCAGCAGCTTATATACAGGTGACTACGAGCAGTACTTC. Protein sequence: CASSLYTGDYEQYF.

J is TRBJ2-7 and V is TRBV4-1; unclear D gene. The V end lost 5 bases, the J end lost 4 bases, and 12 bases lay between the germline ends. Germline V gene sequence: CDR1 MGHRA, CDR2 YSYEKL. This CDR3 is built from 13 residues. The CDR3 is CASSKTPYYEQYF. The CDR3 nucleotides read TGCGCCAGCAGCAAGACACCGTATTACGAGCAGTACTTC.

This clone was detected only once. The sample carries other DNA sequences with the same CDR3. This rearrangement joins TRBV4-1 to TRBJ1-3; 9 bases line up with TRBD1. The ends lost 3 bases at V and 2 bases at J; junction bases unmatched: 2. CDR1 is MGHRA and CDR2 is YSYEKL in the germline V gene. This CDR3 comprises 15 residues. The DNA of the CDR3 is TGCGCCAGCAGCCAGGACAGGGGACCTGGAAACACCATATATTTT. Its translation: CASSQDRGPGNTIYF.

J is TRBJ2-7 and V is TRBV5-6, with D hard to call. Germline CDR1 and CDR2: SGHDT and YYEEEE. The CDR3 spans 14 residues. Trimming left V 6 bases short and J 3 bases short, with 16 bases between. The CDR3 sequence: CASKSSLENYEQYF. Here the CDR3 DNA reads TGTGCCAGCAAATCTTCACTGGAGAACTACGAGCAGTACTTC.

This chain connects TRBV2 to TRBJ2-7, with D hard to call. This CDR3 contains 13 residues. CDR1 and CDR2 (germline): SNHLY, FYNNEI. Trimming stripped 4 bases from V and 2 bases from J, with 9 bases between. The chain's CDR3 is CASSVTGPYEQYF. CDR3 sequence (DNA): TGTGCCAGCAGTGTGACGGGTCCCTACGAGCAGTACTTC.

V usage is TRBV6-5 and J usage is TRBJ1-6; D unresolved. V was trimmed by 6 bases and J by 10 bases, leaving 19 bases between them. The CDR3 covers 15 residues. Germline loops: CDR1 MNHEY, CDR2 SVGAGI. The CDR3 nucleotides are TGTGCCAGCAGCCCCGGTTCAATGGACCCGTCACCCCTCCACTTT. Translating it yields CASSPGSMDPSPLHF.

The J gene is TRBJ2-2, the V gene TRBV7-6; TRBD2 matches 11 bases. The CDR3 contains 17 residues. Per germline, CDR1 SGHVS and CDR2 FNYEAQ. The ends lost 6 bases at V and 3 bases at J; junction bases unmatched: 9. CDR3 sequence reads: CASRDTLAGGYTGELFF. DNA for the CDR3: TGTGCCAGCAGGGACACTCTAGCGGGGGGTTACACCGGGGAGCTGTTTTTT.

The V call is TRBV10-2, the J call TRBJ2-6; the D gene could be TRBD1 or TRBD2 (5 bases each). Deletions cut 7 bases from V and 3 bases from J, with 10 bases between. This CDR3 contains 14 residues. CDR1 and CDR2 from the germline V gene are WSHSY and SAAADI. CDR3 amino acids: CASMGTDGANVLTF. CDR3 DNA: TGCGCCAGCATGGGGACCGATGGGGCCAACGTCCTGACTTTC.